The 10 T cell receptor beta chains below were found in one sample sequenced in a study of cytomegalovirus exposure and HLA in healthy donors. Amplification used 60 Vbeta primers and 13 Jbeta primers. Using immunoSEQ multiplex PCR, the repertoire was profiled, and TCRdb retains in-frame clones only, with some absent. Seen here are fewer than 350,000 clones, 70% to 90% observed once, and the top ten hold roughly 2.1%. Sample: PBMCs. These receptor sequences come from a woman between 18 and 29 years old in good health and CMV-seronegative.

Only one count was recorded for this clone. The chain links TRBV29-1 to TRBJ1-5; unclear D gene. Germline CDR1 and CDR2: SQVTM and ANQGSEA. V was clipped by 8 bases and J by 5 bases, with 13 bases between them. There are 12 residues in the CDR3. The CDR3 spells CSTLGDDQPQHF. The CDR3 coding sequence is TGCAGCACCCTCGGGGATGATCAGCCCCAGCATTTT.

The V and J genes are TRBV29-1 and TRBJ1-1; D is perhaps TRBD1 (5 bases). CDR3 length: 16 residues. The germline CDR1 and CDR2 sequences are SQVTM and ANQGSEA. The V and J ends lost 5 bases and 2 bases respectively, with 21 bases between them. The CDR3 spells CSVRPFSGGRNTEAFF. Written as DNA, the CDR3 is TGCAGCGTTCGCCCCTTTTCGGGGGGGAGAAACACTGAAGCTTTCTTT.

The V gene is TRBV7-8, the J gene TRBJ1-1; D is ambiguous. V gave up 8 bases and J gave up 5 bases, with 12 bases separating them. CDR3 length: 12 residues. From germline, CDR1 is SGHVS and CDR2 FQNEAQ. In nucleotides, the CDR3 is TGTGCCAGCGCGTCTCCGGGGACTGAAGCTTTCTTT. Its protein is CASASPGTEAFF.

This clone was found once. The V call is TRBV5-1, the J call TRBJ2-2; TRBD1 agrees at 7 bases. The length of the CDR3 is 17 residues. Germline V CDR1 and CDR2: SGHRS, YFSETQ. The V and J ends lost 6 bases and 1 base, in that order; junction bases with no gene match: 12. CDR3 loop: CASTRSRDSLNTGELFF. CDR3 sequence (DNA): TGCGCCAGCACCCGAAGTCGGGACAGTTTGAACACCGGGGAGCTGTTTTTT.

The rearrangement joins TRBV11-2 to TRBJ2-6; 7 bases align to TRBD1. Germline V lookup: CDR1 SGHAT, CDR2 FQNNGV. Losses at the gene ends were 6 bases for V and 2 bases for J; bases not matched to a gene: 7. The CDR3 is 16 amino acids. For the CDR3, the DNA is TGTGCCAGCAGGGGACAGACCTTACCTGGGGCCAACGTCCTGACTTTC. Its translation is CASRGQTLPGANVLTF.

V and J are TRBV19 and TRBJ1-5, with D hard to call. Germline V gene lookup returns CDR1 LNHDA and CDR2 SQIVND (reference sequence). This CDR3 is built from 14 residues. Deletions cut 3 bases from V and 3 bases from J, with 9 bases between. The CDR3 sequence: CASSILRANQPQHF. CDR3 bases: TGTGCCAGTAGTATTCTGCGGGCCAATCAGCCCCAGCATTTT.

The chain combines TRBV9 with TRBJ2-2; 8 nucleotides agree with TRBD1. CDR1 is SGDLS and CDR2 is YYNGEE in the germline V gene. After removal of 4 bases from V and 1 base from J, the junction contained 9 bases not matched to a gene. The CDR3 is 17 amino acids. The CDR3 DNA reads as TGTGCCAGCAGCACCTGGACAGGGTCGTTGAACACCGGGGAGCTGTTTTTT. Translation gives CASSTWTGSLNTGELFF.

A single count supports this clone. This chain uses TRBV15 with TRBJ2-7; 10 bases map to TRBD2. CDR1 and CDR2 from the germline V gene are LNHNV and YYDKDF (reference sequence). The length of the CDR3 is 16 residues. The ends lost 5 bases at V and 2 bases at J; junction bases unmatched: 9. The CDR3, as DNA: TGTGCCACCAGCGCTCGATTTAGCGGGGGGACCTACGAGCAGTACTTC. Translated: CATSARFSGGTYEQYF.

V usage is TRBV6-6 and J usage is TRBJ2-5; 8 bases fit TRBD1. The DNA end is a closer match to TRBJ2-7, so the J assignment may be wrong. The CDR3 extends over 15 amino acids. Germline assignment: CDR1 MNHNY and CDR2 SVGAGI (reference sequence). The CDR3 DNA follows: TGTGCCAGCAGTCAACCGGGACAGGCGACCTACGAGCAGTACTTC. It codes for CASSQPGQATYEQYF.

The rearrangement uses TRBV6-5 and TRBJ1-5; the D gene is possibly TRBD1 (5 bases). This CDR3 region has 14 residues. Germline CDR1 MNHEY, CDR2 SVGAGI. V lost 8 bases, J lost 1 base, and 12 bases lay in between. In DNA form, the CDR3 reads TGTGCCAGCGGCTTGACAGCCAGCAATCAGCCCCAGCATTTT. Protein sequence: CASGLTASNQPQHF.